A single sample gave rise to the 21 T cell receptor beta chains below, sequenced in a study of blood T cell repertoires in COVID-19. TCRdb keeps only in-frame clones here, not all; method: immunoSEQ multiplex PCR. This table has approximately 100,000 clones, approximately 86% appearing once. Sequencing was done on a sample of peripheral blood. The source of these receptors is a woman aged 60-75 years with acute or convalescent COVID-19.

The chain links TRBV6-1 to TRBJ1-1, with D tentatively TRBD1 (5 bases). This CDR3 spans 14 amino acids. Germline V gives CDR1 MNHNS, CDR2 SASEGT. Trimming left V 2 bases short and J 1 base short, with 8 bases between. Here the CDR3 DNA reads TGTGCCAGCAGTGAAAGGACACAGAACACTGAAGCTTTCTTT. Translation: CASSERTQNTEAFF.

The V call is TRBV7-6, the J call TRBJ1-5; D is ambiguous. This CDR3 contains 15 residues. V was shortened by 3 bases and J by 5 bases, with 14 bases between the two germline ends. Germline CDR1 is SGHVS and CDR2 is FNYEAQ. DNA of the CDR3: TGTGCCAGCAGCTTGTACAGTGGCAAAGATCAGCCCCAGCATTTT. Protein: CASSLYSGKDQPQHF.

The V gene is TRBV28, the J gene TRBJ1-2, with a weak D call TRBD1 (5 bases). V lost 1 base to trimming and J lost 4 bases, with 10 bases between them. This CDR3 comprises 14 residues. CDR1 and CDR2 (germline): MDHEN, SYDVKM. CDR3 sequence (DNA): TGTGCCAGCAGTTTATCAGGCAGGGTCTATGGCTACACCTTC. This codes for CASSLSGRVYGYTF.

This sequence joins TRBV6-5 and TRBJ1-2; 7 bases are shared with TRBD1. Germline V gene sequence: CDR1 MNHEY, CDR2 SVGAGI. V shed 6 bases and J 14 bases; nucleotides not matched to a gene: 12. The CDR3 is 12 residues long. The CDR3 DNA follows: TGTGCCAGCAGCCGACAGGGATATGGTTGGACCTTC. As protein: CASSRQGYGWTF.

The gene calls are TRBV5-1 and TRBJ1-4, with D unresolved. The CDR3 has 15 residues. The V end was cut by 4 bases, the J end by 0 bases, with 10 bases between. CDR1 SGHRS and CDR2 YFSETQ come from the germline V gene. Here the CDR3 reads CASSPNRATNEKLFF. Here the CDR3 DNA reads TGCGCCAGCAGCCCGAACAGAGCAACTAATGAAAAACTGTTTTTT.

The rearrangement uses TRBV27 and TRBJ1-5, with D unresolved. V was clipped by 6 bases and J by 9 bases, with 12 bases between them. CDR3 length equals 12 residues. In germline, CDR1 is MNHEY, CDR2 SMNVEV (reference sequence). CDR3 nucleotide sequence: TGTGCCAGCAGGGGAGGTTTAGGGCCCCAGCATTTT. Protein product: CASRGGLGPQHF.

The chain employs TRBV19 and TRBJ2-3, with 7 bases lining up with TRBD1. The CDR3 totals 15 residues. Germline loops: CDR1 LNHDA, CDR2 SQIVND (reference sequence). V dropped 3 bases and J dropped 0; count of bases not matched to a gene: 3. CDR3: CASSMGQPSTDTQYF. The CDR3, as DNA: TGTGCCAGTAGTATGGGACAGCCTAGCACAGATACGCAGTATTTT.

The chain uses TRBV2 and TRBJ2-5, with TRBD2 matching 7 bases. CDR3 length: 15 residues. V lost 3 bases, J lost 4 bases, and 8 bases stayed unmatched. Germline V gives CDR1 SNHLY, CDR2 FYNNEI. CDR3 residues: CASSEGGRGGETQYF. DNA for the CDR3: TGTGCCAGCAGTGAGGGCGGGAGAGGAGGAGAGACCCAGTACTTC.

In this sample, this clone turned up once. This sequence joins TRBV28 and TRBJ2-3, with 12 bases matching TRBD2. CDR1 and CDR2 (germline): MDHEN, SYDVKM. J was trimmed by 4 bases and V by 5 bases; bases with no gene match: 7. This CDR3 is 16 amino acids long. CDR3 bases: TGTGCCAGCAGTCCCCGGACTAGCGGGAACTCAGATACGCAGTATTTT. Encoded protein: CASSPRTSGNSDTQYF.

For this clone: One end of the junction does not line up with germline, which may come from a read error. The rearrangement joins TRBV3-1 (or the pseudogene TRBV3-2) to TRBJ2-5, with TRBD1 as a possible D gene (5 bases). The CDR3 length is 15 residues. Germline loops: CDR1 LGHDT, CDR2 YNNKEL (reference sequence). The chain's CDR3 is CASSQGAGSQETQYF. CDR3 coding DNA: TGTGCCAGCAGCCAAGGGGCAGGGTCCCAAGAAACCCAGTACTTC.

Of note for this clone: Compared with germline, one end of the junction differs, possibly owing to a read error. The rearrangement uses TRBV7-7 and TRBJ2-2; D unclear. The germline gives CDR1 SSHAT, CDR2 FNYEAQ (reference sequence). This CDR3 is built from 15 residues. The CDR3 DNA follows: TGTGCTAGCAGCCCCAACCCCCACGGGACCGGGGAGCTGTTTTTT. Protein: CASSPNPHGTGELFF.

The chain is built from TRBV6-5 and TRBJ1-5; 9 nucleotides match TRBD1. V shed 6 bases, J shed 6 bases, and the junction held 6 bases outside the gene matches. The V gene's germline CDR1 is MNHEY and CDR2 SVGAGI. The CDR3 is made up of 14 amino acids. CDR3 sequence: CASSGTGYGQPQHF. DNA of the CDR3: TGTGCCAGCAGCGGGACAGGGTATGGTCAGCCCCAGCATTTT.

This chain uses TRBV28 with TRBJ2-1; 8 bases match TRBD2. There are 17 residues in the CDR3. CDR1 is MDHEN and CDR2 is SYDVKM in the germline V gene. With V trimmed by 10 bases and J by 0 bases, 14 bases remained unmatched. For the CDR3, the DNA is TGTGCCACTATTCTTTATAGCGGGGATAGCTCCTACAATGAGCAGTTCTTC. This gives the protein CATILYSGDSSYNEQFF.

This clone appeared a few times. This sample includes further DNA sequences coding for the same CDR3. The rearrangement joins TRBV5-5 to TRBJ1-5; a possible D gene is TRBD1 (5 bases). Trimming pared 0 bases from V and 2 bases from J, leaving 6 bases between. This CDR3 is built from 14 residues. The germline V gene encodes CDR1 SGHKS and CDR2 YYEKEE (reference sequence). CDR3 amino acids: CASSLAGGNQPQHF. CDR3 bases: TGTGCCAGCAGCTTGGCGGGGGGCAATCAGCCCCAGCATTTT. The whole variable domain, filled in from reference TRBV5-5 and TRBJ1-5, reads DAGVTQSPTHLIKTRGQQVTLRCSPISGHKSVSWYQQVLGQGPQFIFQYYEKEERGRGNFPDRFSARQFPNYSSELNVNALLLGDSALYLCASSLAGGNQPQHFGDGTRLSIL.

CDR3 amino acids: CASSVNGNEKLFF. CDR3 nucleotides: TGTGCCAGCAGCGTTAACGGGAATGAAAAACTGTTTTTT. This chain connects TRBV9 to TRBJ1-4; D remains unclear. Germline loops: CDR1 SGDLS, CDR2 YYNGEE. The CDR3 sequence is 13 residues long. Trimming pared 2 bases from V and 5 bases from J, leaving 7 bases between.

The chain combines TRBV10-3 with TRBJ2-2; 16 bases fit TRBD2. Germline values: CDR1 ENHRY, CDR2 SYGVKD. The CDR3 runs 15 residues. J lost 6 bases, V lost 11 bases, and 6 bases had no gene match. The CDR3 DNA sequence: TGTGCCTCAGGGACTAGCGGGAGGGAGGCCGGGGAGCTGTTTTTT. Translating gives CASGTSGREAGELFF.

The chain links TRBV5-1 to TRBJ2-1; TRBD2 matches at 10 bases. V gave up 6 bases and J gave up 5 bases; unmatched junction bases: 8. CDR3 length: 15 amino acids. From germline, CDR1 is SGHRS and CDR2 YFSETQ. CDR3 in DNA: TGCGCCAGCACGCCCGGGACTAGCGAGAACAATGAGCAGTTCTTC. Translating gives CASTPGTSENNEQFF.

The chain recombines TRBV5-4 with TRBJ2-1; the match to TRBD2 covers 10 bases. With 3 bases clipped from V and 6 bases from J, the junction kept 3 bases outside the gene matches. The germline CDR1 and CDR2 sequences are SGHNT and YYREEE (reference sequence). The CDR3 is 14 residues long. The CDR3 loop is CASSSSGSSNEQFF. The CDR3 DNA reads TGTGCCAGCAGCTCTAGCGGGAGCTCCAATGAGCAGTTCTTC.

The chain employs TRBV10-3 and TRBJ2-2; a possible D gene is TRBD1 (6 bases). Trimming stripped 9 bases from V and 2 bases from J, with 7 bases between. Germline CDR1 reads ENHRY; CDR2 reads SYGVKD. The CDR3 covers 12 residues. CDR3 sequence: CAIQGNTGELFF. In DNA form, the CDR3 reads TGTGCCATACAGGGAAACACCGGGGAGCTGTTTTTT.

The table lists this clone with a count of one. The chain carries TRBV4-1 and TRBJ2-2, with 8 bases that match TRBD1. In germline, CDR1 is MGHRA, CDR2 YSYEKL. J gave up 5 bases and V 0 bases, and 5 bases lay outside the gene matches. The CDR3 sequence is 16 residues long. CDR3 region: CASSQDPGTGTGELFF. CDR3 in DNA: TGCGCCAGCAGCCAAGACCCAGGGACAGGTACCGGGGAGCTGTTTTTT.

The V gene is TRBV19, the J gene TRBJ1-6; 7 bases line up with TRBD1. CDR1 LNHDA and CDR2 SQIVND come from the germline V gene (reference sequence). Trimming cost V 3 bases and J 7 bases; bases outside gene matches: 3. The CDR3 contains 14 residues. CDR3 loop: CASSIAGGNSPLHF. The CDR3 DNA is TGTGCCAGTAGTATCGCAGGGGGAAATTCACCCCTCCACTTT. Using reference TRBV19 and TRBJ1-6 for the parts outside the CDR3, the full variable domain is DGGITQSPKYLFRKEGQNVTLSCEQNLNHDAMYWYRQDPGQGLRLIYYSQIVNDFQKGDIAEGYSVSREKKESFPLTVTSAQKNPTAFYLCASSIAGGNSPLHFGNGTRLTVT.